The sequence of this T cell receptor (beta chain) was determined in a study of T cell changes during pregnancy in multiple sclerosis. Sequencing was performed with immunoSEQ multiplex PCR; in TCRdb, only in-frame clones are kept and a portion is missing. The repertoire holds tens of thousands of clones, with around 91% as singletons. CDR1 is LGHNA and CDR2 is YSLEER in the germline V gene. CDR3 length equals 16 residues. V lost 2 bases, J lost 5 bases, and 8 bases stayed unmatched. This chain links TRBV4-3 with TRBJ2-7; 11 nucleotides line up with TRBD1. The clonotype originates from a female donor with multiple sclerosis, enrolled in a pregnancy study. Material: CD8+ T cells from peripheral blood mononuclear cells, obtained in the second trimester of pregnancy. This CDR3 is CASSQRTGGLGDEQYF. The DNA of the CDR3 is TGCGCCAGCAGCCAACGGACAGGGGGCCTAGGGGACGAGCAGTACTTC.